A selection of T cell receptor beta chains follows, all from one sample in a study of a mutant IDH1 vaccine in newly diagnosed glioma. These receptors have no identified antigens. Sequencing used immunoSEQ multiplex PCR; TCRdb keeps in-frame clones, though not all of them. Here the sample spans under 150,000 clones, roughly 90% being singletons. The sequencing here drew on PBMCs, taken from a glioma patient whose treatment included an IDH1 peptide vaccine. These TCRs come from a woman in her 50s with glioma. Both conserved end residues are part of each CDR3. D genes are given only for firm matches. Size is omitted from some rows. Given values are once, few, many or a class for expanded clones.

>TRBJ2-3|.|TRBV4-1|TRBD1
TGCGCCAGCAGTCGGACAGGCCCCTACACAGATACGCAGTATTTT
CASSRTGPYTDTQYF
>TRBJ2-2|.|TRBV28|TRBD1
TGTGCCAGCAGTCCAAGCCGGGACAGGGGCACCGGGGAGCTGTTTTTT
CASSPSRDRGTGELFF
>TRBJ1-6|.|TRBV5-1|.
TGCGCCAGCAGCTTGTTGCAGGGTTCACCCCTCCACTTT
CASSLLQGSPLHF
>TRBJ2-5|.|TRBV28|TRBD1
TGTGCCAGCAGTGGGTTTGACAGGGACCAAGAGACCCAGTACTTC
CASSGFDRDQETQYF
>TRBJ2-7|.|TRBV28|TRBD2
TGTGCCAGCCGCCCCTGGGAGGGAGGAGGCGAGCAGTACTTC
CASRPWEGGGEQYF
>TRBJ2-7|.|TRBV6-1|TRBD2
TGTGCCAGCCTAGCTAGCGGGTCCGAGCAGTACTTC
CASLASGSEQYF
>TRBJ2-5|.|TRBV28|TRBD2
TGTGCCAGCAGTGGATACAGCGGGAGGGCCCTAGGGGAGACCCAGTACTTC
CASSGYSGRALGETQYF
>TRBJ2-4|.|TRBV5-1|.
TGCGCCAGCAGCTTGGGGGACACCTTCGGCGGAAACATTCAGTACTTC
CASSLGDTFGGNIQYF
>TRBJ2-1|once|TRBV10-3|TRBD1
TGTGCCATCAGTGAGTCAGGACAGGGGCGGAATGAGCAGTTCTTC
CAISESGQGRNEQFF
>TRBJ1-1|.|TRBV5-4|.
TGTGCCAGCAGCTATGGACCGAACACTGAAGCTTTCTTT
CASSYGPNTEAFF
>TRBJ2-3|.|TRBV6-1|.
TGTGCCAGCAGTGAGGTGGGCCGCACAGATACGCAGTATTTT
CASSEVGRTDTQYF
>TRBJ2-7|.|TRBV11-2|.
TGTGCCAGCAGCTTCGGGACTGTCGCCTACGAGCAGTACTTC
CASSFGTVAYEQYF
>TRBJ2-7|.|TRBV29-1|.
TGCAGCGTTGAAGAGGGGGAGGAGCAGTACTTC
CSVEEGEEQYF
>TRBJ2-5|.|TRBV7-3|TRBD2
TGTGCCAGCAGCACCTCTAGCGGGAGGGGAGGAGAGACCCAGTACTTC
CASSTSSGRGGETQYF
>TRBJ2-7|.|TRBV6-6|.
TGTGCCAGCAGTTTCGAAACAGGGAGAGAGCAGTACTTC
CASSFETGREQYF
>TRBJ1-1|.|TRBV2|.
TGTGCCATCAACCTGAACACTGAAGCTTTCTTT
CAINLNTEAFF
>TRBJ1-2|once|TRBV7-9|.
TGTGCCAGCAGCTTAGGGGCAGGGACGGGCTATGGCTACACCTTC
CASSLGAGTGYGYTF
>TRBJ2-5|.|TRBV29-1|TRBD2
TGCAGCGTTGGGCGGACTAGCGTCCCGCAAGAGACCCAGTACTTC
CSVGRTSVPQETQYF
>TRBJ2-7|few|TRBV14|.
TGTGCCAGCAGCCCCGCCTACGAGCAGTACTTC
CASSPAYEQYF
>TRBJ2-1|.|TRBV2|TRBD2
TGTGCCAGCAGTGATTCCCCGGGACTAGCGCCCAGATCCTACAATGAGCAGTTCTTC
CASSDSPGLAPRSYNEQFF
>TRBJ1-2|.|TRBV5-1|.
TGCGCCAGCAGCTTGGTGGCAGGAGATAACTATGGCTACACCTTC
CASSLVAGDNYGYTF
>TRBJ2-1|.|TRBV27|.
TGTGCCAGCAGTTTTTTGGCAATGGGCCCCGGCAATGAGCAGTTCTTC
CASSFLAMGPGNEQFF
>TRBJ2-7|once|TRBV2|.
TGTGCCAGCTCGGAGCAGGACTACGAGCAGTACTTC
CASSEQDYEQYF
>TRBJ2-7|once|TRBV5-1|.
TGCGCCAGCAGCTTGGTCGGCTACGAGCAGTACTTC
CASSLVGYEQYF
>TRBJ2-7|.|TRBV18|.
TGTGCCAGCTCACCGACCCAGGGTTACGAGCAGTACTTC
CASSPTQGYEQYF
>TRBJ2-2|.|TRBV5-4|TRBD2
TGTGCCAGCAGCCTAGGGACTAGCGGGAGGGGCGGGGAGCTGTTTTTT
CASSLGTSGRGGELFF
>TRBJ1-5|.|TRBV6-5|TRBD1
TGTGCCAGCAGTTACGGACAGGGTGATCAGCCCCAGCATTTT
CASSYGQGDQPQHF
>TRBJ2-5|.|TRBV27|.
TGTGCCAGCAGTTTCTTGGCAGGGGCTGGTGAGACCCAGTACTTC
CASSFLAGAGETQYF
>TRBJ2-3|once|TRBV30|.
TGTGCCTGGCGTCGATCCTATAGCACAGATACGCAGTATTTT
CAWRRSYSTDTQYF
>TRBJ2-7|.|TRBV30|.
TGTGCCTGGAGTGCAAGACTTAGCGAGACCTACGAGCAGTACTTC
CAWSARLSETYEQYF
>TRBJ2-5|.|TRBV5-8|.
.
CASSVLRATYEQYF
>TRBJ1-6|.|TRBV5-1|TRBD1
TGCGCCAGCAGCTCCCGGACAGGGGTAGAGTCACCCCTCCACTTT
CASSSRTGVESPLHF
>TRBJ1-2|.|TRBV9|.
TGTGCCAGCAGCACCCGTCCTGGGGGGAACTATGGCTACACCTTC
CASSTRPGGNYGYTF
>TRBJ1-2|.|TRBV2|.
TGTGCCAGCACGAGGAATGAGAAGGATGGCTACACCTTC
CASTRNEKDGYTF
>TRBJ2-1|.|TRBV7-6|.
TGTGCCAGCAGCTCCGACTACGGTGAGCAGTTCTTC
CASSSDYGEQFF
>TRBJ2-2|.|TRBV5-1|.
TGCGCCAGCAGCTTGGCCTCCGCGAACACCGGGGAGCTGTTTTTT
CASSLASANTGELFF
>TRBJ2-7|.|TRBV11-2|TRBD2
TGTGCCAGCAGCCCTATCCCAGAGGGACTAGCGGGAGTCGAGCAGTACTTC
CASSPIPEGLAGVEQYF
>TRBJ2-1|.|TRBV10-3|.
TGTGCCATCAGTGGTCACGAGGGTTTTCCCAATGAGCAGTTCTTC
CAISGHEGFPNEQFF
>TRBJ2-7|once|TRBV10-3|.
TGTGCCATCGCAGGGGACTACGAGCAGTACTTC
CAIAGDYEQYF
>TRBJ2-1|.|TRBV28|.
TGTGCCAGCAGGCCTGGACAGCACAATGAGCAGTTCTTC
CASRPGQHNEQFF
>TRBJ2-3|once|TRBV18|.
TGTGCCAGCTCACCAGGGATCACAGATACGCAGTATTTT
CASSPGITDTQYF
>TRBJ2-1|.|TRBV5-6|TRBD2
TGTGCCAGCAGCTTGGCCATGCGGGAGTTCTACAATGAGCAGTTCTTC
CASSLAMREFYNEQFF